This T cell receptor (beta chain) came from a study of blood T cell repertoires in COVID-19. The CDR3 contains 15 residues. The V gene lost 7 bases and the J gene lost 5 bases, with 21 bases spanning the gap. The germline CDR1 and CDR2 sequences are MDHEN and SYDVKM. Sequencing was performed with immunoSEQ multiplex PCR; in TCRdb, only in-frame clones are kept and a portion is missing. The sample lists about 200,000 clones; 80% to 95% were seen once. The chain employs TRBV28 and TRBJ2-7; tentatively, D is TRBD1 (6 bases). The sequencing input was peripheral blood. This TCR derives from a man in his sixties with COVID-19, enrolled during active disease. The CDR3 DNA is TGTGCCAGCAATCCCCTACAGGGCCCCCAGGACGAGCAGTACTTC. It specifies CASNPLQGPQDEQYF. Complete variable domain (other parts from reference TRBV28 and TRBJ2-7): DVKVTQSSRYLVKRTGEKVFLECVQDMDHENMFWYRQDPGLGLRLIYFSYDVKMKEKGDIPEGYSVSREKKERFSLILESASTNQTSMYLCASNPLQGPQDEQYFGPGTRLTVT.